The 7 T cell receptor beta chains presented below share a single source sample, sequenced in a study of blood T cell repertoires in COVID-19. Generated by immunoSEQ multiplex PCR, the TCRdb table keeps only in-frame clones and is missing some. The table includes under 250,000 clones, around 82% detected once. Sequencing input: peripheral blood. The receptors stem from a human donor in a cohort sampled during active COVID-19.

The chain carries TRBV7-2 and TRBJ1-6; 9 bases fit TRBD1. V gave up 5 bases and J gave up 7 bases; unmatched junction bases: 6. This CDR3 spans 15 amino acids. From germline, CDR1 is SGHTA and CDR2 FQGNSA. The CDR3 loop is CASSLQGARNSPLHF. For the CDR3, the DNA is TGTGCCAGCAGCCTACAGGGGGCGAGGAATTCACCCCTCCACTTT.

The chain has TRBV28 and TRBJ2-2; unclear D gene. Germline V gives CDR1 MDHEN, CDR2 SYDVKM. The CDR3 totals 13 residues. Trimming took 6 bases from V and 7 from J, leaving 12 bases between them. CDR3 sequence: CASRDSTGGELFF. The CDR3 coding sequence is TGTGCCAGCAGAGATAGTACGGGCGGGGAGCTGTTTTTT.

CDR3 DNA: TGTGCCAGCAGCTTGGGGGGGGTGAGAGGATACGAGCAGTACTTC. It yields the protein CASSLGGVRGYEQYF. The chain uses TRBV7-6 and TRBJ2-7; 7 nucleotides line up with TRBD2. This CDR3 contains 15 residues. V lost 3 bases to trimming and J lost 4 bases; unmatched junction nucleotides: 9. Germline V gene data show CDR1 as SGHVS and CDR2 as FNYEAQ.

V is TRBV3-1 (or the pseudogene TRBV3-2) and J is TRBJ1-3; the D gene is possibly TRBD1 (5 bases). This CDR3 is 16 amino acids long. Germline V gives CDR1 LGHDT, CDR2 YNNKEL (reference sequence). Trimming took off 2 bases at V and 3 bases at J, with 14 bases between the two ends. This CDR3 is CASSQLPQGNGNTIYF. The CDR3 DNA reads TGTGCCAGCAGCCAACTTCCCCAGGGTAATGGAAACACCATATATTTT.

The chain couples TRBV6-1 to TRBJ2-7, with 8 bases aligning to TRBD1. This CDR3 comprises 15 residues. The germline V gene has CDR1 MNHNS and CDR2 SASEGT. After removal of 5 bases from V and 0 bases from J, the junction contained 6 bases not matched to a gene. CDR3 amino acids: CASSSGQGTSYEQYF. CDR3 DNA sequence: TGTGCCAGCAGTTCAGGACAGGGAACCTCCTACGAGCAGTACTTC.

The rearrangement uses TRBV24-1 and TRBJ2-1; 11 nucleotides match TRBD2. The V segment lost 0 bases and the J segment 10 bases; nucleotides outside the gene matches: 7. This CDR3 is built from 16 residues. Germline-derived CDR1 and CDR2 are KGHDR and SFDVKD. The CDR3: CATSDLTSGGREEQFF. The DNA for the CDR3 is TGTGCCACCAGTGATTTGACTAGCGGGGGACGCGAGGAGCAGTTCTTC.

The DNA of the CDR3 is TGTGCCAGCAGTTTAACGGGGGAGCCCAATGAGCAGTTCTTC. Protein sequence: CASSLTGEPNEQFF. The chain recombines TRBV28 with TRBJ2-1, with a weak D call TRBD2 (6 bases). V lost 2 bases and J 6 bases, leaving 11 bases between the germline ends. Germline loops: CDR1 MDHEN, CDR2 SYDVKM. This CDR3 region has 14 residues.